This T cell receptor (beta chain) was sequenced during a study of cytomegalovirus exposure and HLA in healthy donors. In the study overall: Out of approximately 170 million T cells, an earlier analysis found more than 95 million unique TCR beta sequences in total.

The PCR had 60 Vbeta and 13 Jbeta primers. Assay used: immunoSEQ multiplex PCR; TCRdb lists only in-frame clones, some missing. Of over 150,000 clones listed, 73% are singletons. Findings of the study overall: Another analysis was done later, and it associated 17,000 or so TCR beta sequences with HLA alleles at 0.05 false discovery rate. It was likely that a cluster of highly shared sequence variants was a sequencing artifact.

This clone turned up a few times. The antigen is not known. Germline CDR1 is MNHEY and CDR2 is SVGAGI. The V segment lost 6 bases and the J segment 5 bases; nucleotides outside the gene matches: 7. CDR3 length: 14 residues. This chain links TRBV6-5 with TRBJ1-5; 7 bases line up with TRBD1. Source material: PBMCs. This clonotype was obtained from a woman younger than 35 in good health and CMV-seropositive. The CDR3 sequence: CASSDRQGYQPQHF. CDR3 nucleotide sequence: TGTGCCAGCAGCGATCGACAGGGCTATCAGCCCCAGCATTTT.